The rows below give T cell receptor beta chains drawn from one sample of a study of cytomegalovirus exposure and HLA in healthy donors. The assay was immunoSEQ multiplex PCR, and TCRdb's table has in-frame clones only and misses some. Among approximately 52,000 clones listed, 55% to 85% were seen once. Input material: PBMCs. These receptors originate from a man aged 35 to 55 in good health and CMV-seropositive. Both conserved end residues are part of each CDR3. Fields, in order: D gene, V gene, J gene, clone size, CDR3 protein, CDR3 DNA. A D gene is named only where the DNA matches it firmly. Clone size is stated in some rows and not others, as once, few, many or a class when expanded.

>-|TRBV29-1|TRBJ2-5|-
CSVTITGQETQYF
TGCAGCGTTACTATTACAGGTCAAGAGACCCAGTACTTC
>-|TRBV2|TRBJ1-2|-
CASSPDTNYGYTF
TGTGCCAGCAGCCCGGACACTAACTATGGCTACACCTTC
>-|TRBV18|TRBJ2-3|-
CASSTTASTDTQYF
TGTGCCAGCTCGACTACCGCTAGCACAGATACGCAGTATTTT
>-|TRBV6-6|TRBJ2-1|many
CASSLEDFRYNEQFF
TGTGCCAGCAGCTTGGAGGACTTCCGCTACAATGAGCAGTTCTTC
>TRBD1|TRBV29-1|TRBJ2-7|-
CSVEEGRSGRGEQYF
TGCAGCGTTGAAGAGGGAAGGTCGGGCAGGGGGGAGCAGTACTTC
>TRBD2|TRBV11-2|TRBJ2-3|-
CASSPLAGTDTQYF
TGTGCCAGCAGTCCACTAGCGGGGACAGATACGCAGTATTTT
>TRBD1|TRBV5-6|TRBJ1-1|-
CASSFRTGFMNTEAFF
TGTGCCAGCAGCTTTAGGACAGGGTTCATGAACACTGAAGCTTTCTTT
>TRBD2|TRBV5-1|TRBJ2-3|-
CASSFGLAGPTTQYF
TGCGCCAGCAGCTTCGGACTAGCGGGGCCAACAACGCAGTATTTT
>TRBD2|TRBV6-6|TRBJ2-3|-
CASSYERGTTDTQYF
TGTGCCAGCAGTTACGAGCGGGGGACCACAGATACGCAGTATTTT
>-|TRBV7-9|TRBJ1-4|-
CASSLPGSEKLFF
TGTGCCAGCAGCTTACCAGGTTCTGAAAAACTGTTTTTT
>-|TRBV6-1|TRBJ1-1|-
CASSWEGKNTEAFF
TGTGCCAGCAGTTGGGAGGGCAAGAACACTGAAGCTTTCTTT
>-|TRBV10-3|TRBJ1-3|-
CAISPESNSFSGNTIYF
TGTGCCATCAGCCCTGAGTCCAACAGTTTTTCTGGAAACACCATATATTTT
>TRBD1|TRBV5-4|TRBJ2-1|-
CASSARRDRVLDEQFF
TGTGCCAGCAGCGCCCGGAGGGACAGGGTATTGGATGAGCAGTTCTTC
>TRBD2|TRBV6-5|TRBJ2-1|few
CASRTSGGTYNEQFF
TGTGCCAGCAGGACTAGCGGGGGGACCTACAATGAGCAGTTCTTC
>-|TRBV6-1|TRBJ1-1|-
CASQDRRMTEAFF
TGTGCCAGCCAAGACAGGCGGATGACTGAAGCTTTCTTT
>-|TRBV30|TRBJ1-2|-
CAWSGGQTGHGYTF
TGTGCCTGGAGTGGGGGACAAACTGGGCATGGCTACACCTTC
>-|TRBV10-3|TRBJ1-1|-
CAISEGRGATEAFF
TGTGCCATCAGTGAGGGCAGGGGTGCCACTGAAGCTTTCTTT
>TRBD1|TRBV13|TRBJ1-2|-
CASSLPTGFYGYTF
TGTGCCAGCAGCCTCCCGACAGGGTTCTATGGCTACACCTTC
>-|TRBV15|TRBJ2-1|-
CATSTRLDNEQFF
TGTGCCACCAGCACCCGACTAGACAATGAGCAGTTCTTC
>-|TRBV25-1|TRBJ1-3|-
CATGTGNTIYF
TGTGCCACGGGGACTGGAAACACCATATATTTT
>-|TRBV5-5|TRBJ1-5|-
CASSLVDYPGLGAGDQPQHF
TGTGCCAGCAGCTTGGTGGATTACCCGGGACTCGGGGCGGGAGATCAGCCCCAGCATTTT
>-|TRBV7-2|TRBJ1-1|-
CASSSLDGLEAFF
TGTGCCAGCAGCTCCTTGGACGGACTTGAAGCTTTCTTT
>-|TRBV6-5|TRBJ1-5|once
CASKPRGGQPQHF
TGTGCCAGCAAGCCGCGGGGTGGACAGCCCCAGCATTTT
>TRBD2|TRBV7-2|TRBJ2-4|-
CASSFSGVLAKNIQYF
TGTGCCAGCAGCTTTAGCGGGGTTTTAGCCAAAAACATTCAGTACTTC
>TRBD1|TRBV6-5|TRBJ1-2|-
CASSWTGRDGYTF
TGTGCCAGCAGCTGGACAGGGAGGGATGGCTACACCTTC
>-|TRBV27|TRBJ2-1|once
CASTLRGGYEQFF
TGTGCCAGCACCTTAAGGGGGGGCTATGAGCAGTTCTTC
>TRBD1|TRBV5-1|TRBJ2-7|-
CASSLGGDRGSYEQYF
TGCGCCAGCAGCTTGGGTGGAGACAGGGGATCCTACGAGCAGTACTTC
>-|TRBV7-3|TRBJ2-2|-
CASSATSGTLERELFF
TGTGCCAGCAGCGCGACCTCCGGGACTCTAGAAAGGGAGCTGTTTTTT
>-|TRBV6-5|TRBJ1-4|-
CASSPGTPNEKLFF
TGTGCCAGCAGCCCCGGGACACCTAATGAAAAACTGTTTTTT
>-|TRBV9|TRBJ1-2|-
CASSRTPSNYGYTF
TGTGCCAGCAGCCGGACTCCAAGTAACTATGGCTACACCTTC
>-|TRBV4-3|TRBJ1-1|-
CASSQDLDSSGPAFF
TGCGCCAGCAGCCAAGATCTTGATTCATCAGGGCCTGCTTTCTTT
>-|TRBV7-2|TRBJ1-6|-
CASSLRGTPLHF
TGTGCCAGCAGTCTAAGGGGGACACCCCTCCACTTT
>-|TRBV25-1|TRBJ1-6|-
CASSAGDSPLHF
TGTGCCAGCAGCGCCGGGGATTCACCCCTCCACTTT
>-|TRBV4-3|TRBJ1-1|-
CASSQEMQGRFEAFF
TGCGCCAGCAGCCAAGAAATGCAGGGTCGTTTCGAAGCTTTCTTT
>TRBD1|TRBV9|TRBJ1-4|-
CASSSKGQKNEKLFF
TGTGCCAGCAGCTCAAAGGGACAGAAGAATGAAAAACTGTTTTTT
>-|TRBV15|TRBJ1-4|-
CATSRDQQANEKLFF
TGTGCCACCAGCAGAGATCAACAGGCTAATGAAAAACTGTTTTTT
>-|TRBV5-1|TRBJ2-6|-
CASSLVSSGANVLTF
TGCGCCAGCAGCTTGGTGAGCTCTGGGGCCAACGTCCTGACTTTC
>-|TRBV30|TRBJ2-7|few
CAWNPGLTYEQYF
TGTGCCTGGAATCCAGGCCTAACCTACGAGCAGTACTTC
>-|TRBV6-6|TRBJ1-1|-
CASSYSGAQAEAFF
TGTGCCAGCAGTTACTCGGGTGCACAGGCTGAAGCTTTCTTT
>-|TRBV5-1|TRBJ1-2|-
CASSLGQNYGYTF
TGCGCCAGCAGCTTGGGACAGAACTATGGCTACACCTTC
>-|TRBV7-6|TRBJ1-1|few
CASSMNTEAFF
TGTGCCAGCAGTATGAACACTGAAGCTTTCTTT
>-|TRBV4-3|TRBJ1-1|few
CASSQGGAVNTEAFF
TGCGCCAGCAGCCAAGGTGGGGCAGTGAACACTGAAGCTTTCTTT
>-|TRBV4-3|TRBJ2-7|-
CASSQDRAESSYEQYF
TGCGCCAGCAGCCAAGATCGAGCGGAGAGCTCCTACGAGCAGTACTTC
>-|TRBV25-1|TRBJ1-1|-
CASSTQGRTEAFF
TGTGCCAGCAGTACCCAGGGGAGAACTGAAGCTTTCTTT
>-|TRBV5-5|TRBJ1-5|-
CASSSNPTGYQPQHF
TGTGCCAGCAGCTCCAACCCGACAGGTTATCAGCCCCAGCATTTT
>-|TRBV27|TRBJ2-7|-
CASSYRRGTATYEQYF
TGTGCCAGCAGTTATAGACGTGGAACAGCAACCTACGAGCAGTACTTC
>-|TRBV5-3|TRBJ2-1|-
CARSLWAFVLVEQFF
TGTGCCAGAAGCTTGTGGGCTTTCGTACTCGTTGAGCAGTTCTTC
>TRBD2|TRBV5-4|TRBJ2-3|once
CASSLSGGLTDTQYF
TGTGCCAGCAGCCTCTCGGGGGGATTGACAGATACGCAGTATTTT
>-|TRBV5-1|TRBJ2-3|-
CASSIGGNADTQYF
TGCGCCAGCAGCATCGGGGGTAACGCAGATACGCAGTATTTT
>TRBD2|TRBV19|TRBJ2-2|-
CASSLEIAGRTGELFF
TGTGCCAGTAGTCTTGAGATAGCGGGAAGGACCGGGGAGCTGTTTTTT
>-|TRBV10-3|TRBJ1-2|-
CAISPGGTIGYTF
TGTGCCATCTCCCCAGGAGGAACTATTGGCTACACCTTC
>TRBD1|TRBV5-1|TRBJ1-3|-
CASSATGASSGNTIYF
TGCGCCAGCAGCGCGACAGGGGCGTCCTCTGGAAACACCATATATTTT
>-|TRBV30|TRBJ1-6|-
CAWSGTVYNSPLHF
TGTGCCTGGAGTGGGACAGTCTATAATTCACCCCTCCACTTT
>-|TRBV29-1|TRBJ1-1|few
CSGGNTEAFF
TGTTCCGGGGGGAACACTGAAGCTTTCTTT